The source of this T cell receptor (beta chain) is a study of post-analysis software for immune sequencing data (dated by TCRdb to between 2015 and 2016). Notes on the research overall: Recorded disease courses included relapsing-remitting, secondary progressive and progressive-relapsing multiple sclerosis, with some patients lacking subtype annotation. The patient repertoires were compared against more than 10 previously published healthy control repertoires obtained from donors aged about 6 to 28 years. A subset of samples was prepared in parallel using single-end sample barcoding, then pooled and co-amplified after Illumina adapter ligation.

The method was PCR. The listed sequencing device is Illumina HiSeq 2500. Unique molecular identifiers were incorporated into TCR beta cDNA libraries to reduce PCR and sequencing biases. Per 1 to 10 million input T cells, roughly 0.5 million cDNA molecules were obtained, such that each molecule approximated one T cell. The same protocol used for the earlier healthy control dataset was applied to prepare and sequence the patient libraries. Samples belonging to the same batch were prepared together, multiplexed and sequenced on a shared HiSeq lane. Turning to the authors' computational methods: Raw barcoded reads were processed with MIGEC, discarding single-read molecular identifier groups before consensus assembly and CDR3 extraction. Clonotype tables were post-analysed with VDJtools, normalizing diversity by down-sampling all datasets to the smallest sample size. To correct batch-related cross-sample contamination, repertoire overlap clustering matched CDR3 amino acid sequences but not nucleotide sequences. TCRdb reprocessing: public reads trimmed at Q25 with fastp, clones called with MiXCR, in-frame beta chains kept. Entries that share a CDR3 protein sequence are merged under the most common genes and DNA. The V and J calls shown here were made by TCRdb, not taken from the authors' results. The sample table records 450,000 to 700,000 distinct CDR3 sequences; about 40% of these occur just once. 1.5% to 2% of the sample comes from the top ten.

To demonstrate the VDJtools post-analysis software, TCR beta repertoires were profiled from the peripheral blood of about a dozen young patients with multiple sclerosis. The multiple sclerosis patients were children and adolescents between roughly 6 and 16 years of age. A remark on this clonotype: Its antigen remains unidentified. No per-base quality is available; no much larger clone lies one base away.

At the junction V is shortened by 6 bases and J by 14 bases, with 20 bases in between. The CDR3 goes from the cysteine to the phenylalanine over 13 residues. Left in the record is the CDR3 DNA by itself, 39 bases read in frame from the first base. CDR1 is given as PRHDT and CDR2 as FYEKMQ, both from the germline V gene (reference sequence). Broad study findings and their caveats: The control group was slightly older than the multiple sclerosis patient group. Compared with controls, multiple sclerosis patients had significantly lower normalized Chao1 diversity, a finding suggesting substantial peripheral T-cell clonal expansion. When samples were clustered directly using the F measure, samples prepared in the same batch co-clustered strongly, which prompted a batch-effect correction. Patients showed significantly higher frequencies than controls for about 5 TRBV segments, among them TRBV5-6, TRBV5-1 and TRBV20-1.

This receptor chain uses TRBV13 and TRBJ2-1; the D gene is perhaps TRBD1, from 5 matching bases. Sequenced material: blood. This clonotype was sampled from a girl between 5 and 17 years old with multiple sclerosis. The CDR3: CASRSTRQGMEFF. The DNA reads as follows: TGTGCCAGCAGATCCACTCGGCAGGGAATGGAGTTCTTC.